What follows are 26 T cell receptor beta chains derived from one specimen sequenced in a study of blood T cell repertoires in COVID-19. The table came from immunoSEQ multiplex PCR; TCRdb's copy has only in-frame clones and leaves some out. Of 25,000 to 30,000 clones detected, roughly 90% appear once; the ten largest clones hold roughly 6%. The specimen sequenced was peripheral blood. The origin of the receptors is a human donor in a cohort sampled during active COVID-19.

The J gene is TRBJ1-2, the V gene TRBV19, with D maybe TRBD1 (6 bases). Germline CDR1 and CDR2: LNHDA and SQIVND (reference sequence). The CDR3 has 17 residues. V lost 2 bases to trimming and J lost 3 bases, with 19 bases between them. The CDR3 loop is CASSILGIRDTYYGYTF. In nucleotides, the CDR3 is TGTGCCAGTAGTATACTAGGAATCCGGGACACTTACTATGGCTACACCTTC.

V is TRBV4-2 and J is TRBJ2-1; 7 bases map to TRBD1. Trimming cost V 3 bases and J 5 bases; bases outside gene matches: 7. The CDR3 is made up of 15 amino acids. Germline V gene lookup returns CDR1 LGHNA and CDR2 YNFKEQ. CDR3 in DNA: TGTGCCAGCAGCCATACAGGGGACGGGGACAATGAGCAGTTCTTC. Translation: CASSHTGDGDNEQFF.

The chain's CDR3 is CASSQGEEPHYEQYF. As DNA, the CDR3 is TGTGCCAGCAGCCAAGGAGAGGAACCTCACTACGAGCAGTACTTC. This chain links TRBV4-2 with TRBJ2-7; D remains ambiguous. Trimming took 1 base from V and 3 from J, leaving 13 bases between them. Germline assignment: CDR1 LGHNA and CDR2 YNFKEQ. The CDR3 runs to 15 residues.

This clone came up a few times. The chain has TRBV24-1 and TRBJ2-7; perhaps TRBD1 as D (6 bases). Trimming cost V 7 bases and J 0 bases, with 18 bases left between them. In germline, CDR1 is KGHDR, CDR2 SFDVKD. This CDR3 has 16 residues. The CDR3 DNA follows: TGTGCCACCAGCGGAGCACGACAGGCCAACTCCTACGAGCAGTACTTC. This translates into CATSGARQANSYEQYF.

V gene TRBV7-9 combines with J gene TRBJ2-4; 11 bases match TRBD2. The CDR3 is made up of 15 amino acids. Germline assignment: CDR1 SEHNR and CDR2 FQNEAQ (reference sequence). J gave up 7 bases and V 5 bases, and 7 bases lay outside the gene matches. In DNA, the CDR3 is TGTGCCAGCAGCCGATTAGCGGGGGGGCCCAACATTCAGTACTTC. Amino acid sequence: CASSRLAGGPNIQYF.

The J gene is TRBJ2-1, the V gene TRBV7-3; 8 bases map to TRBD2. The CDR3 consists of 16 residues. Germline loops: CDR1 SGHTA, CDR2 FQGTGA. J gave up 2 bases and V 1 base, and 4 bases lay outside the gene matches. CDR3 nucleotides: TGTGCCAGCAGCTTAAGTCCGGGGGGGCCCTACAATGAGCAGTTCTTC. Translating gives CASSLSPGGPYNEQFF.

This chain links TRBV11-2 with TRBJ1-4, with D uncertain. The CDR3 sequence is 13 residues long. Trimming cost V 2 bases and J 8 bases, with 9 bases left between them. The germline gives CDR1 SGHAT, CDR2 FQNNGV. The CDR3 is CASSLSTQEKLFF. The CDR3 nucleotides read TGTGCCAGCAGCTTATCCACACAGGAAAAACTGTTTTTT.

The rearrangement links TRBV21-1 to TRBJ2-7; the table calls TRBD1, which could not be checked here. TRBV21-1 is a pseudogene. This CDR3 contains 18 residues. The CDR3 DNA reads TGTGCCAGCAGCAAGGGTCTCCGTTTCAGGACAGGGCACTACGAGCAGTACTTC. It is translated as CASSKGLRFRTGHYEQYF.

The V call is TRBV7-3, the J call TRBJ2-3; D uncertain. This CDR3 comprises 15 residues. In germline, CDR1 is SGHTA, CDR2 FQGTGA. Trimming shortened V by 1 base and J by 2 bases, and 10 bases separated the two germline ends. The CDR3 loop is CASSLRGGATDTQYF. Written as DNA, the CDR3 is TGTGCCAGCAGCTTAAGAGGCGGAGCCACAGATACGCAGTATTTT.

The chain carries TRBV27 and TRBJ2-5, with 7 bases fitting TRBD2. The V segment lost 5 bases and the J segment 5 bases; nucleotides outside the gene matches: 11. Germline V gene data show CDR1 as MNHEY and CDR2 as SMNVEV (reference sequence). The CDR3 covers 15 residues. CDR3 sequence (DNA): TGTGCCAGCAGTCCTCGTTGGGGGGAGGGGGAGACCCAGTACTTC. Translated: CASSPRWGEGETQYF.

The chain uses TRBV3-1 (or the pseudogene TRBV3-2) and TRBJ1-5; D uncertain. Germline V lookup: CDR1 LGHDT, CDR2 YNNKEL (reference sequence). CDR3 length equals 13 residues. The V gene lost 1 base and the J gene lost 7 bases, with 8 bases spanning the gap. The CDR3 spells CASSQGGNQPQHF. CDR3 nucleotide sequence: TGTGCCAGCAGCCAAGGAGGAAACCAGCCCCAGCATTTT.

The V call is TRBV6-2 or TRBV6-3, the J call TRBJ1-1; D is perhaps TRBD1 (5 bases). The V and J ends lost 2 bases and 6 bases respectively, with 7 bases between them. CDR1 is MNHEY, CDR2 SVGEGT, per germline. This CDR3 is built from 12 residues. This chain's CDR3 is CASSYGGAEAFF. DNA of the CDR3: TGTGCCAGCAGTTACGGGGGGGCTGAAGCTTTCTTT.

The genes are TRBV6-2 or TRBV6-3 and TRBJ2-7; D is possibly TRBD2 (5 bases). The germline V gene encodes CDR1 MNHEY and CDR2 SVGEGT. This CDR3 is 13 amino acids long. The germline V and J ends were trimmed by 6 bases and 2 bases, with 11 bases remaining between them. The CDR3: CASSEDWTYEQYF. In nucleotides, the CDR3 is TGTGCCAGCAGCGAGGACTGGACCTACGAGCAGTACTTC.

The chain has TRBV7-8 and TRBJ2-1; perhaps TRBD2 as D (6 bases). The germline CDR1 and CDR2 sequences are SGHVS and FQNEAQ. V lost 8 bases and J 4 bases, leaving 18 bases between the germline ends. This CDR3 region has 15 residues. CDR3 sequence: CASAAGRAVYNEQFF. The DNA of the CDR3 is TGTGCCAGCGCGGCGGGGCGGGCCGTTTACAATGAGCAGTTCTTC.

The chain uses TRBV11-2 and TRBJ2-2; TRBD2 might be the D (5 bases). CDR1 is SGHAT and CDR2 is FQNNGV in the germline V gene. The CDR3 runs 14 residues. Trimming left V 0 bases short and J 4 bases short, with 6 bases between. In nucleotides, the CDR3 is TGTGCCAGCAGCTTAGATCGGGGCACCGGGGAGCTGTTTTTT. Translated, it gives CASSLDRGTGELFF. Based on the CDR3 plus reference TRBV11-2 and TRBJ2-2, the full variable domain is EAGVAQSPRYKIIEKRQSVAFWCNPISGHATLYWYQQILGQGPKLLIQFQNNGVVDDSQLPKDRFSAERLKGVDSTLKIQPAKLEDSAVYLCASSLDRGTGELFFGEGSRLTVL.

The J gene is TRBJ1-1, the V gene TRBV20-1; D unresolved. The germline gives CDR1 DFQATT, CDR2 SNEGSKA (reference sequence). V was cut by 7 bases and J by 6 bases, with 12 bases left in between. This CDR3 is 11 amino acids long. The CDR3 DNA follows: TGCAGTGATTTCCTGGGCGCTGAAGCTTTCTTT. Protein: CSDFLGAEAFF.

The sample holds one count of this clone. The chain recombines TRBV7-2 with TRBJ2-5; 12 nucleotides line up with TRBD2. This CDR3 contains 16 residues. Germline CDR1 and CDR2: SGHTA and FQGNSA. J gave up 4 bases and V 7 bases, and 10 bases lay outside the gene matches. The CDR3: CASIPPSSGGGETQYF. CDR3 bases: TGTGCCAGCATACCCCCCTCTAGCGGGGGGGGAGAGACCCAGTACTTC.

This rearrangement joins TRBV27 to TRBJ2-5; D is possibly TRBD2 (6 bases). The CDR3 length is 15 residues. Deletions cut 5 bases from V and 2 bases from J, with 15 bases between. Germline V gene data show CDR1 as MNHEY and CDR2 as SMNVEV (reference sequence). The CDR3 reads CASSRRATWQETQYF. The CDR3 DNA is TGTGCCAGCAGTCGGAGGGCAACGTGGCAAGAGACCCAGTACTTC.

The rearrangement links TRBV24-1 to TRBJ2-5, with TRBD2 matching 9 bases. Trimming took 4 bases from V and 4 from J; bases not matched to a gene: 6. CDR1 and CDR2 from the germline V gene are KGHDR and SFDVKD. The CDR3 length is 15 residues. The CDR3 spells CATSDPQGLAETQYF. In DNA, the CDR3 is TGTGCCACCAGTGACCCTCAGGGACTAGCAGAGACCCAGTACTTC.

This clone is a singleton in its sample. The chain combines TRBV9 with TRBJ2-1, with 10 bases aligning to TRBD1. The germline CDR1 and CDR2 sequences are SGDLS and YYNGEE. After removal of 0 bases from V and 8 bases from J, the junction contained 8 bases not matched to a gene. The CDR3 consists of 16 residues. CDR3 loop: CASSVVGQGFFYEQFF. The CDR3 DNA reads as TGTGCCAGCAGCGTAGTGGGACAGGGGTTCTTTTATGAGCAGTTCTTC.

The rearrangement joins TRBV4-1 to TRBJ1-2; D remains ambiguous. V dropped 0 bases and J dropped 4 bases, with 9 bases sitting between them. The CDR3 has 14 amino acids. Germline CDR1 is MGHRA and CDR2 is YSYEKL. Here the CDR3 DNA reads TGCGCCAGCAGCCAAGAAGAGCGGGCCTATGGCTACACCTTC. Protein sequence: CASSQEERAYGYTF.

The chain recombines TRBV4-1 with TRBJ1-4, with D possibly being TRBD1 (6 bases). The V end was cut by 1 base, the J end by 7 bases, with 19 bases between. The germline CDR1 and CDR2 sequences are MGHRA and YSYEKL. This CDR3 has 17 residues. CDR3 coding DNA: TGCGCCAGCAGCCAAGGGGCAGGGGCGCGGAGAGGTGAAAAACTGTTTTTT. Translation gives CASSQGAGARRGEKLFF.

The chain recombines TRBV6-5 with TRBJ1-3; maybe TRBD1 (5 bases). The CDR3 loop spans 16 amino acids. In germline, CDR1 is MNHEY, CDR2 SVGAGI. V shed 0 bases and J shed 7 bases, with 16 bases lying between them. The DNA of the CDR3 is TGTGCCAGCAGTTACTCGCTAGGAGGGGAGGGGAACACCATATATTTT. This codes for CASSYSLGGEGNTIYF.

The CDR3 loop is CASSSPEELNTEAFF. In nucleotides, the CDR3 is TGTGCCAGCAGCTCACCGGAGGAACTGAACACTGAAGCTTTCTTT. V usage is TRBV7-6 and J usage is TRBJ1-1; D is undetermined. V gave up 4 bases and J gave up 0 bases, with 12 bases separating them. The CDR3 spans 15 residues. CDR1 and CDR2 (germline): SGHVS, FNYEAQ.

The chain is built from TRBV6-5 and TRBJ2-7; 8 positions agree with TRBD2. After removal of 6 bases from V and 0 bases from J, the junction contained 4 bases not matched to a gene. Germline CDR1 is MNHEY and CDR2 is SVGAGI. There are 14 residues in the CDR3. The chain's CDR3 is CASSAGGLSYEQYF. The CDR3 DNA reads TGTGCCAGCAGCGCGGGGGGTCTCTCCTACGAGCAGTACTTC.

This rearrangement joins TRBV5-1 to TRBJ2-7; 9 bases align to TRBD1. V was pared by 0 bases and J by 5 bases, with 3 bases of the junction left unmatched. Germline values: CDR1 SGHRS, CDR2 YFSETQ. This CDR3 is 14 amino acids long. CDR3 region: CASSLGDRDHEQYF. CDR3 DNA sequence: TGCGCCAGCAGCTTGGGGGACAGGGACCACGAGCAGTACTTC.